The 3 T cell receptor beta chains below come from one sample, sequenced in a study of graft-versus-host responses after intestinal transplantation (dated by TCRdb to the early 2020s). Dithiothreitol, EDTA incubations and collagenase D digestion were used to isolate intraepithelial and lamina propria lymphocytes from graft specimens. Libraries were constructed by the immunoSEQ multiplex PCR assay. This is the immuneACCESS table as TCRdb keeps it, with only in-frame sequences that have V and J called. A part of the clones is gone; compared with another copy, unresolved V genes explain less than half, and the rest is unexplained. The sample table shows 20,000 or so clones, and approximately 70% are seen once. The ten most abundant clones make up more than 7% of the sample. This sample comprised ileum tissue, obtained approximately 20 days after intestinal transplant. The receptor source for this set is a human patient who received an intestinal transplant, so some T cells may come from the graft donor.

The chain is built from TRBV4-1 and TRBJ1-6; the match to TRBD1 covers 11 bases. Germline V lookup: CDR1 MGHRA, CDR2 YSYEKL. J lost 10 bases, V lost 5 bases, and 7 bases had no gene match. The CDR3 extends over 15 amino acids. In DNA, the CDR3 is TGCGCCAGCAGCGAGGGACAGGGGGTCGGGTCACCCCTCCACTTT. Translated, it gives CASSEGQGVGSPLHF.

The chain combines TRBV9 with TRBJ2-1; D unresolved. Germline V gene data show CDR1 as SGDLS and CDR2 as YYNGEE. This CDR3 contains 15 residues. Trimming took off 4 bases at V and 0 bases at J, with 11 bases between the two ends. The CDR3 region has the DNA TGTGCCAGCAGCCCACCGCCTAGCTCCTACAATGAGCAGTTCTTC. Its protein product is CASSPPPSSYNEQFF. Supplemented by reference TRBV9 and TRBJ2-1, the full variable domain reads DSGVTQTPKHLITATGQRVTLRCSPRSGDLSVYWYQQSLDQGLQFLIQYYNGEERAKGNILERFSAQQFPDLHSELNLSSLELGDSALYFCASSPPPSSYNEQFFGPGTRLTVL.

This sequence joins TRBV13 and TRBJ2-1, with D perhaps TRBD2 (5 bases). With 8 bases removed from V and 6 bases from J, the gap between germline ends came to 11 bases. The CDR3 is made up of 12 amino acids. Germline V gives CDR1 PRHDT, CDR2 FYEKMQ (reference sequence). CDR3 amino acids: CASGGSANEQFF. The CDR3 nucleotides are TGTGCCAGCGGAGGCAGCGCCAATGAGCAGTTCTTC. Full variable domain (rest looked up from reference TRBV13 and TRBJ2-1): AAGVIQSPRHLIKEKRETATLKCYPIPRHDTVYWYQQGPGQDPQFLISFYEKMQSDKGSIPDRFSAQQFSDYHSELNMSSLELGDSALYFCASGGSANEQFFGPGTRLTVL.